This entry lists 21 T cell receptor beta chains sequenced from one sample in a study of Graves' ophthalmopathy and Graves' hyperthyroidism. RNA transcripts were the template, and TCR beta CDR3 regions were amplified from them. Second-round multiplex PCR came after first-round RT-PCR with HTBI primers. In TCRdb, the multiplex PCR reads were re-called with MiXCR into one record per CDR3 protein. Among approximately 500,000 distinct CDR3 sequences, 13% to 15% were seen once, and the ten largest hold about a tenth. Sequenced: blood. Receptor source: a woman aged 30 to 39 with Graves' ophthalmopathy.

This clonotype was recorded at least ten times. V usage is TRBV3-1 and J usage is TRBJ2-2, with a weak D call TRBD1 (7 bases). The CDR3 runs 15 residues. V lost 0 bases to trimming and J lost 7 bases, with 12 bases between them. The germline gives CDR1 LGHDT, CDR2 YNNKEL (reference sequence). CDR3: CASSQEYRGGGELFF. The CDR3 DNA reads TGTGCCAGCAGCCAAGAGTACAGGGGAGGCGGGGAGCTGTTTTTT. Supplemented by reference TRBV3-1 and TRBJ2-2, the full variable domain reads DTAVSQTPKYLVTQMGNDKSIKCEQNLGHDTMYWYKQDSKKFLKIMFSYNNKELIINETVPNRFSPKSPDKAHLNLHINSLELGDSAVYFCASSQEYRGGGELFFGEGSRLTVL.

This clonotype was observed many times. This CDR3 reads CASKGLIAESDRGRAKNIQYF. CDR3 nucleotide sequence: TGTGCCAGCAAGGGCCTAATTGCAGAATCGGACAGGGGAAGGGCCAAAAACATTCAGTACTTC. V is TRBV6-4 and J is TRBJ2-4, with 9 positions matching TRBD1. V lost 7 bases, J lost 1 base, and 23 bases stayed unmatched. CDR3 length: 21 amino acids. The germline CDR1 and CDR2 sequences are MRHNA and SNTAGT.

Many counts were recorded for this clonotype. The CDR3 is CASTTRTEAFF. The CDR3 DNA is TGTGCCAGCACCACGCGAACTGAAGCTTTCTTT. V is TRBV28 and J is TRBJ1-1, with no clear D. Germline-derived CDR1 and CDR2 are MDHEN and SYDVKM. Trimming took off 7 bases at V and 5 bases at J, with 8 bases between the two ends. CDR3 length: 11 amino acids.

This clonotype came up many times. The chain combines TRBV7-2 with TRBJ2-7; D might be TRBD1 (6 bases). Germline CDR1 and CDR2: SGHTA and FQGNSA. V lost 0 bases to trimming and J lost 4 bases, with 13 bases between them. The CDR3 has 15 residues. DNA for the CDR3: TGTGCCAGCAGCTTAGCGCTCAGGGGTGGGTACGAGCAGTACTTC. Its translation: CASSLALRGGYEQYF.

This clonotype was counted ten times or more. The gene calls are TRBV6-2 or TRBV6-3 and TRBJ1-5; TRBD1 agrees at 8 bases. V was clipped by 0 bases and J by 2 bases; unmatched bases: 15. The germline V gene has CDR1 MNHEY and CDR2 SVGEGT. CDR3 length: 20 residues. The CDR3 nucleotides read TGTGCCAGCAGTTACTCGAATGGGACAGGTGGGGCTATTCGCAATCAGCCCCAGCATTTT. Its translation: CASSYSNGTGGAIRNQPQHF.

Note on this clonotype: A much larger clone lies one base from this, so it may be a read error. This chain joins TRBV30 and TRBJ1-3; D unclear. Trimming removed 1 base at V and 6 bases at J, with 4 bases between. Per the germline V gene, CDR1 is GTSNPN and CDR2 is SVGIG (reference sequence). There are 11 residues in the CDR3. The CDR3 loop reads CAWSGENTIYF. The CDR3 region has the DNA TGTGCCTGGAGTGGGGAAAACACCATATATTTT.

The genes are TRBV5-1 and TRBJ1-1, with 7 bases that match TRBD1. V trimming: 4 bases; J trimming: 3 bases; junction bases outside the gene matches: 9. The germline CDR1 and CDR2 sequences are SGHRS and YFSETQ. CDR3 length: 15 amino acids. The CDR3 region has the DNA TGCGCCAGCAGCGCTGACAGGGCGGCGGACACTGAAGCTTTCTTT. It is translated as CASSADRAADTEAFF.

J is TRBJ2-4 and V is TRBV6-1; D tentatively reads TRBD1 or TRBD2 (6 bases each). Germline-derived CDR1 and CDR2 are MNHNS and SASEGT. The CDR3 loop spans 18 amino acids. Trimming pared 4 bases from V and 0 bases from J, leaving 19 bases between. CDR3 in amino acids: CASSASGGTTAAKNIQYF. In DNA form, the CDR3 reads TGTGCCAGCAGTGCCTCCGGGGGCACCACAGCAGCCAAAAACATTCAGTACTTC.

This clonotype came up a few times. This chain joins TRBV3-1 and TRBJ2-7; D assignment may be TRBD1 or TRBD2 (6 bases each). The CDR3 has 15 residues. CDR1 LGHDT and CDR2 YNNKEL come from the germline V gene (reference sequence). V shed 0 bases and J shed 7 bases, with 16 bases lying between them. CDR3 sequence (DNA): TGTGCCAGCAGCCAAGAGGGAAGGGGGAGGAGAGAGCAGTACTTC. This gives the protein CASSQEGRGRREQYF.

This clonotype was found a few times. The J gene is TRBJ2-7, the V gene TRBV12-3 or TRBV12-4; D gene unclear. The germline V and J ends were trimmed by 6 bases and 4 bases, with 10 bases remaining between them. This CDR3 is 12 amino acids long. The CDR3 nucleotides read TGTGCCAGCAGCCGCAATCTATACGAGCAGTACTTC. Translated, it gives CASSRNLYEQYF.

At least ten counts were recorded for this clonotype. This chain links TRBV4-1 with TRBJ1-2, with D unclear. The CDR3 length is 15 residues. Germline V lookup: CDR1 MGHRA, CDR2 YSYEKL. With 4 bases removed from V and 1 base from J, the gap between germline ends came to 13 bases. The CDR3 sequence: CASSPQRAYNYGYTF. The CDR3 bases are TGCGCCAGCAGCCCCCAACGGGCTTATAACTATGGCTACACCTTC.

This clonotype was recorded many times. The chain couples TRBV5-1 to TRBJ2-7, with TRBD1 matching 9 bases. This CDR3 region has 15 residues. Germline CDR1 and CDR2: SGHRS and YFSETQ. V shed 5 bases, J shed 0 bases, and the junction held 6 bases outside the gene matches. CDR3 sequence reads: CASSGGTGNSYEQYF. The DNA of the CDR3 is TGCGCCAGCAGTGGGGGGACAGGGAACTCCTACGAGCAGTACTTC.

This clonotype was recorded many times. The chain joins TRBV12-3 or TRBV12-4 to TRBJ2-5; D gene unclear. V was shortened by 9 bases and J by 1 base, with 18 bases between the two germline ends. The CDR3 totals 15 residues. The CDR3 reads CARLEVWSFQETQYF. CDR3 nucleotide sequence: TGTGCCAGATTAGAAGTTTGGTCGTTCCAAGAGACCCAGTACTTC.

This clonotype occurred many times. The J gene is TRBJ2-5, the V gene TRBV29-1; possibly TRBD1 for D (5 bases). There are 13 residues in the CDR3. Trimming removed 3 bases at V and 5 bases at J, with 13 bases between. Germline V lookup: CDR1 SQVTM, CDR2 ANQGSEA. As DNA, the CDR3 is TGCAGCGTTGACCAGGGTAGTTGGGAGACCCAGTACTTC. It codes for CSVDQGSWETQYF.

This chain connects TRBV12-5 to TRBJ2-7; tentatively, D is TRBD1 (6 bases). The CDR3 has 15 residues. Germline lookup yields CDR1 LGHNT and CDR2 FRNRAP. Trimming took off 2 bases at V and 3 bases at J, with 14 bases between the two ends. CDR3 region: CASGLYPDRFYEQYF. CDR3 nucleotide sequence: TGTGCTAGTGGTTTGTACCCGGACAGATTCTACGAGCAGTACTTC.

This clonotype was detected ten times or more. The V gene is TRBV6-1, the J gene TRBJ2-3; TRBD2 agrees at 9 bases. This CDR3 region has 15 residues. The ends lost 2 bases at V and 4 bases at J; junction bases unmatched: 4. Germline values: CDR1 MNHNS, CDR2 SASEGT. CDR3 sequence reads: CASSEKAGGPDTQYF. The CDR3 region has the DNA TGTGCCAGCAGTGAAAAGGCGGGGGGGCCAGATACGCAGTATTTT.

This clonotype was seen more than once but under ten times. The chain uses TRBV7-2 and TRBJ2-7; a possible D gene is TRBD2 (6 bases). The CDR3 has 15 amino acids. CDR1 is SGHTA, CDR2 FQGNSA, per germline. The germline V and J ends were trimmed by 1 base and 2 bases, with 12 bases remaining between them. The CDR3 spells CASSLVPSATYEQYF. In DNA form, the CDR3 reads TGTGCCAGCAGCTTAGTTCCTAGCGCAACCTACGAGCAGTACTTC.

CDR3 coding DNA: TGCAGTGCTAGAGCGCCCAGGGGACAGCGGCTAGTCGGGTACGAGCAGTACTTC. It codes for CSARAPRGQRLVGYEQYF. The chain has TRBV20-1 and TRBJ2-7; 7 nucleotides align to TRBD1. V shed 1 base, J shed 4 bases, and the junction held 19 bases outside the gene matches. This CDR3 has 18 amino acids. Germline CDR1 reads DFQATT; CDR2 reads SNEGSKA (reference sequence).

This clonotype was observed many times. This chain joins TRBV28 and TRBJ1-2, with D perhaps matching TRBD1 (5 bases). The V and J ends lost 10 bases and 7 bases respectively, with 25 bases between them. Per germline, CDR1 MDHEN and CDR2 SYDVKM. The CDR3 is made up of 15 amino acids. CDR3 protein: CATHSRMGWGIGYTF. The CDR3 region has the DNA TGTGCCACCCACTCGAGAATGGGTTGGGGGATTGGCTACACCTTC.

This clonotype occurred many times. This chain links TRBV20-1 with TRBJ2-2; 10 bases fit TRBD1. CDR3 length: 16 amino acids. V was clipped by 2 bases and J by 4 bases; unmatched bases: 7. Per germline, CDR1 DFQATT and CDR2 SNEGSKA (reference sequence). The CDR3 nucleotides read TGCAGTGCTAGACCCGGGGACAGGGGCGGCACCGGGGAGCTGTTTTTT. Protein sequence: CSARPGDRGGTGELFF.

This CDR3 is CASRGLGYGYTF. CDR3 DNA: TGTGCCAGCAGGGGGCTCGGGTATGGCTACACCTTC. V is TRBV6-1 and J is TRBJ1-2, with a possible D match to TRBD1 (5 bases). V was clipped by 6 bases and J by 5 bases, with 10 bases between them. This CDR3 has 12 amino acids. Germline values: CDR1 MNHNS, CDR2 SASEGT.